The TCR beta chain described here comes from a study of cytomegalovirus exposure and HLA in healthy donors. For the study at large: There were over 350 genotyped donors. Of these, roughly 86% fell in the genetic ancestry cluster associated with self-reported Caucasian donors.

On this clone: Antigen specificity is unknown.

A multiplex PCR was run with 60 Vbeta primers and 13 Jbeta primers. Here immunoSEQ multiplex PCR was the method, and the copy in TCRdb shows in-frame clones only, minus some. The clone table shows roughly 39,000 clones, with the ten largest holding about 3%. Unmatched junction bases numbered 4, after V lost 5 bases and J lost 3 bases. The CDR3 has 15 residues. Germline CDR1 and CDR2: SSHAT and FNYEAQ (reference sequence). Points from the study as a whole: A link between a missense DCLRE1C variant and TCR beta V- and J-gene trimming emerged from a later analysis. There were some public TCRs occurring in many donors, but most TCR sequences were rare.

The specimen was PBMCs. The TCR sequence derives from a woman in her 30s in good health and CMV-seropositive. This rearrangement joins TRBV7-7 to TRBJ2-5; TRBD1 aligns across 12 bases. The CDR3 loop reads CASSPGTGGKETQYF. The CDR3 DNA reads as TGTGCCAGCAGCCCCGGGACAGGGGGCAAAGAGACCCAGTACTTC.